This T cell receptor beta chain was identified during a study of regulatory T cells in long-lasting Graves disease. General study results and limits: Reduced TCR diversity was observed in persistent Graves' patients versus newly diagnosed patients. Comparison showed that persistent patients shared more public clonotypes (about 2,800) than new patients (approximately 870). Thyroid tissue went unstudied; only peripheral blood was examined.

The time point is: newly diagnosed GD, antithyroid drugs for less than 3 months. The TCR library used RNA extracted from PBMCs. Combining iRepertoire HTBI primers with Arm-PCR of CDR3 regions, the authors built TCR beta libraries. TCRdb ran MiXCR on the multiplex PCR reads and lists one entry per CDR3 protein. The data hold roughly 420,000 distinct CDR3 sequences, with 16% observed a single time. The table lists this clonotype with many counts. The antigen is not known. The CDR3 has 14 amino acids. The germline V gene encodes CDR1 KGHSH and CDR2 LQKENI. The ends were cut back, 3 bases at V and 2 bases at J, with 11 bases in the middle. The same data also contributed to another study, on T cells in Graves' hyperthyroidism and ophthalmopathy. That study adds: HTBI primers drove first-round RT-PCR of the TCR CDR3.

The sample here was peripheral blood mononuclear cells (PBMCs), taken at new diagnosis, from a patient treated with antithyroid drugs. The V gene is TRBV18, the J gene TRBJ2-7; D is tentatively TRBD1 or TRBD2 (5 bases each). The clonotype comes from a woman aged 25 to 39 with Graves disease. The chain's CDR3 is CASSPRDGPYEQYF. CDR3 nucleotides: TGTGCCAGCTCACCCCGGGACGGACCCTACGAGCAGTACTTC.